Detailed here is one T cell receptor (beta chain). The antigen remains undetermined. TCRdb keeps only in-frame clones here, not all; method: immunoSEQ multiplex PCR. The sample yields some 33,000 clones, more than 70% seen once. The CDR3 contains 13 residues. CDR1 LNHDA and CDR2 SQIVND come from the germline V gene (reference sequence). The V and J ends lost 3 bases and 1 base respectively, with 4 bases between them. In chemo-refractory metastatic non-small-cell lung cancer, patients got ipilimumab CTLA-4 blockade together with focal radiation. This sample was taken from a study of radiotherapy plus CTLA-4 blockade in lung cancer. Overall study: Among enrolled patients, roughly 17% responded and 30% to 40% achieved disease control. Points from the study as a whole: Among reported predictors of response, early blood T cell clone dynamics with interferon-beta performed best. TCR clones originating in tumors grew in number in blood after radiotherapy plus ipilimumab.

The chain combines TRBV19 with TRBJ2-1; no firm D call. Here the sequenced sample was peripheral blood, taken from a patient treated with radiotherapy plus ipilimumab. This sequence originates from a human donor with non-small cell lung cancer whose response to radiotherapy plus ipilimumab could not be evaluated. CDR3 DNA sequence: TGTGCCAGTAGTATCCGGTCCTACAATGAGCAGTTCTTC. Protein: CASSIRSYNEQFF.